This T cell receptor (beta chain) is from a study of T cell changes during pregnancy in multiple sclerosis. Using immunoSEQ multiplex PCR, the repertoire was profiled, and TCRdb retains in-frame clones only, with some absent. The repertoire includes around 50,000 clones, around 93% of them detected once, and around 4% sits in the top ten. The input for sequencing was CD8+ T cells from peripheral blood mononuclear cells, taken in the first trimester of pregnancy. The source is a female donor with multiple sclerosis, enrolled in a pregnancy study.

The CDR3 protein is CASRLTGAPLAKNIQYF. For the CDR3, the DNA is TGTGCCAGCAGATTAACAGGGGCCCCCTTAGCCAAAAACATTCAGTACTTC. This sequence joins TRBV13 and TRBJ2-4, with 7 bases aligning to TRBD1. V was pared by 6 bases and J by 0 bases, with 11 bases of the junction left unmatched. CDR3 size: 17 residues. The V gene's germline CDR1 is PRHDT and CDR2 FYEKMQ (reference sequence).